This TCR beta chain stems from a study of CD4 and CD8 cells across lung adenocarcinoma regions. One entry per CDR3 protein results from TCRdb running MiXCR on the PCR reads. Of around 20,000 distinct CDR3 sequences in the sample, around 50% were seen once. Localized lung adenocarcinoma, a non-small cell lung cancer, affected the donors. The CDR3 contains 16 residues. CDR1 and CDR2 from the germline V gene are LNHNV and YYDKDF (reference sequence). A few counts support this clonotype. The chain has TRBV15 and TRBJ2-4; no definite D call. The DNA matches TRBJ2-5 better at its end, which makes the J call doubtful. The specimen was CD8+ T cells from the margin of a lung tumor. The source of this sequence is a male donor with lung adenocarcinoma. The CD4 and CD8 labels of this study may be unreliable. Here the CDR3 reads CATSRAVRTRQETQYF. As DNA, the CDR3 is TGTGCCACCAGCAGAGCTGTCCGCACAAGACAAGAGACCCAGTACTTC.